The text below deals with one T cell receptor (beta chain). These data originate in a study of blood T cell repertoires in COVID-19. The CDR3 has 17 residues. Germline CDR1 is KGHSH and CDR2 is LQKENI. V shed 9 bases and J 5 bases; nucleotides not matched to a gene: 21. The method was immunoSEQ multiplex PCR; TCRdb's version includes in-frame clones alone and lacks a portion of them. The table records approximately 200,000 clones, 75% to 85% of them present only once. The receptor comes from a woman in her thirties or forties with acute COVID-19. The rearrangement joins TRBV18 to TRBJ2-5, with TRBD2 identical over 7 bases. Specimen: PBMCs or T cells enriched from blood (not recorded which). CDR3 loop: CASLHSLSREAGETQYF. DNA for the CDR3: TGTGCCAGTCTCCATTCCCTTTCCAGGGAAGCGGGGGAGACCCAGTACTTC. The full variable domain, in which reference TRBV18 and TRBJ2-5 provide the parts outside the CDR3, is NAGVMQNPRHLVRRRGQEARLRCSPMKGHSHVYWYRQLPEEGLKFMVYLQKENIIDESGMPKERFSAEFPKEGPSILRIQQVVRGDSAAYFCASLHSLSREAGETQYFGPGTRLLVL.